This record concerns one T cell receptor (beta chain) sequence. Its antigen remains undetermined. No much larger clone exists at a distance of one base, and base qualities are not known. This specimen comes from a study of T cell clones after liver transplantation (dated by TCRdb to between 2018 and 2021). About the investigation overall: Samples were obtained from ITN030ST, a randomized trial in which withdrawal of immunosuppression was attempted within 2 years of liver transplantation. Blood samples were collected pre-transplant, pre-randomization before withdrawal, and post-randomization after either full withdrawal or failed withdrawal. As an antigen-independent comparator for the donor-reactive sequences, third party-reactive TCRbeta sequences from pre-transplant MLRs were identified as well. Subjects received no induction therapy and standard immunosuppression until randomization at 12-24 months post-transplant. A cohort of 8 liver transplant recipients was studied, of whom 3 were classified as tolerant and 5 as non-tolerant. Of the eight recipients, a few were HCV-positive, while the remaining recipients had been transplanted for non-autoimmune, non-viral indications. Donor-reactive T cell clones were identified by TCRbeta sequencing following a pre-transplant mixed lymphocyte reaction and were subsequently tracked in post-transplant blood. Tolerance was defined as complete immunosuppression withdrawal for at least one year with no rise in liver enzymes beyond twice the upper limit of normal.

Unstimulated PBMCs, after thawing, were stained for CD3, CD4 and CD8 and then FACS-sorted into CD3+CD4+ and CD3+CD8+ populations. Each of the 8 studied subjects was randomized to immunosuppression withdrawal. Genomic DNA was isolated with the Qiagen DNeasy Blood and Tissue Kit. Frozen genomic DNA underwent high-throughput TCRbeta CDR3 sequencing by immunoSEQ, including PCR amplification, mapping, bias correction and internal controls. Under the source paper's analysis protocol: Productive rearrangements were kept, and unique TCRbeta sequences were defined by CDR3 nucleotide sequence plus V and J gene. For a sequence to be called donor-reactive, it needed a frequency of at least 0.01% and at least 5-fold expansion in CFSE-low cells compared with unstimulated pre-transplant cells. To ensure at least 90% detection power, minimum frequency thresholds were set for each subject based on that subject's lowest-template unstimulated sample. Jensen-Shannon divergence between the top 1000 TCRbeta sequences after and before transplant was used to measure repertoire turnover. Changes in detection of donor-reactive sequences were tested with two-sided Fisher's exact tests. TCRdb carries this immuneACCESS record with in-frame sequences only. Its versions omit some clonotypes, under half of them owing to an unresolved V gene in the studies checked, with the rest unexplained. V and J calls and clone size are given by that table; D and trimming were obtained from the DNA. The sample table holds tens of thousands of clones, of which approximately 81% were seen once. The ten largest make up 2.1% of the sample.

Its CDR3 holds 14 amino acids, cysteine through phenylalanine. The kept DNA is CDR3 alone, 42 bases in frame from the first base. From the germline V gene, CDR1 is SGHRS and CDR2 is YFSETQ. V is cut by 7 bases and J by 5 bases, and the space between the germline ends is 15 bases. The paper's findings and limits, for the study overall: Donor-reactive sequences declined more than third party-reactive ones, suggesting partial antigen-specific deletion unrelated to withdrawal success. Because no allograft tissue specimens were available, donor-reactive T cells may have migrated into the graft instead of being deleted. Because of small, heterogeneous patient numbers and non-standardized post-transplant time points, the conclusions were only preliminary. Low numbers of available donor cells limited the measurable donor-reactive repertoire in a couple of subjects. When repertoire turnover was accounted for, significantly reduced detection of donor-reactive sequences was found in 7 of 8 subjects for CD4 and in 8 of 8 subjects for CD8. In most of the 8 subjects, circulating donor-reactive CD4 TCRbeta sequences decreased significantly after transplant, regardless of tolerance or HCV status.

Sequenced material: CD4+ T cells from blood, taken roughly 50 months after liver transplant. The V and J segments used are TRBV5-1 and TRBJ2-2; the D region possibly corresponds to TRBD1 (5 bases align). This receptor was identified in a human patient who received a liver transplant. After a transplant, certain T cells may trace back to the graft donor. The bases read TGCGCCAGCTTAGACAGTATGAGTACCGGGGAGCTGTTTTTT. Its protein reads: CASLDSMSTGELFF.